This TCR beta chain was sequenced for a study of beta chain features in type 1 diabetes. Study-level results: Type 1 diabetes patients had moderately but significantly shorter TCRB CDR3s in all four CD4+ subsets.

The study reverse transcribed the entire isolated RNA, so it sequenced expressed TCRB transcripts. Here immunoSEQ multiplex PCR was the method, and the copy in TCRdb shows in-frame clones only, minus some. The sample includes 600,000 or so clones, around an eighth of them seen just once. Researchers reported sorting CD4+ naive, central memory, regulatory and stem cell-like memory cells via CD45RO/CCR7/CD25/CD127/CD95/CD27. This clone was counted between two and nine times. Antigen: not known. This receptor was identified in a man aged 25 to 40 with type 1 diabetes. The sequenced material came from naive CD4+ T cells from blood.

In DNA form, the CDR3 reads TGCGCCAGCAGCCGGACTGGACAAGAGACCCAGTACTTC. Amino acid sequence: CASSRTGQETQYF. This rearrangement joins TRBV4-1 to TRBJ2-5, with a possible D match to TRBD2 (5 bases). Germline V lookup: CDR1 MGHRA, CDR2 YSYEKL. The ends were cut back, 4 bases at V and 2 bases at J, with 8 bases in the middle. The CDR3 runs to 13 residues.